Included here is one TCR beta chain sequence, with context. Its antigen is currently unknown. This specimen comes from a study of T cell repertoires in cytomegalovirus infection. There are 16 residues in the CDR3. Germline CDR1 MGHDK, CDR2 SYGVNS. Germline trimming cut 5 bases from V and 9 bases from J; bases unmatched to any gene: 11. TCRdb re-called the reads through MiXCR, storing one row per CDR3 protein. The sample yields about 740,000 distinct CDR3 sequences, roughly 33% seen once. This TCR came from a human donor in good health (CMV status not recorded). Some clones in this sample may be carry-over from other donors' samples. Sequencing was performed on cultured PBMCs, taken from culture after CMV antigen stimulation. The V call is TRBV25-1, the J call TRBJ1-6; 9 nucleotides align to TRBD1. This chain's CDR3 is CASSRTRGQGSSPLHF. DNA of the CDR3: TGTGCCAGCAGTCGAACACGGGGACAGGGATCTTCACCCCTCCACTTT.